Listed below are T cell receptor beta chains from one sample, sequenced in a study of cytomegalovirus exposure and HLA in healthy donors. The repertoire was sequenced with immunoSEQ multiplex PCR; TCRdb's copy has only in-frame clones and lacks some. This table has 200,000 or so clones, 76% appearing once. Sequences were obtained from PBMCs. The receptors shown here come from a man aged 18 to 35 in good health and CMV-seronegative. Each CDR3 is given without its conserved first and last residue. Some rows mark clone size as missing; the rest say once, few, many or name a class of expanded clone.

clone_size: NA
j_call: TRBJ1-1
v_call: TRBV15
cdr3_aa: ATSRDVWSGAPEDTEAF

clone_size: NA
j_call: TRBJ2-5
v_call: TRBV28
cdr3_aa: ASSRAEGTQY

clone_size: NA
j_call: TRBJ2-1
v_call: TRBV7-9
cdr3_aa: ASSPRDQQF

clone_size: NA
j_call: TRBJ2-1
v_call: TRBV5-3
cdr3_aa: ARRTGTSGRGTYNEQF

clone_size: NA
j_call: TRBJ2-7
v_call: TRBV7-9
cdr3_aa: ASSLTTYEQY

clone_size: NA
j_call: TRBJ2-3
v_call: TRBV6-5
cdr3_aa: ASSVQRTSTDTQY

clone_size: NA
j_call: TRBJ2-1
v_call: TRBV5-4
cdr3_aa: ASSLELLAGGFHEQF

clone_size: NA
j_call: TRBJ1-2
v_call: TRBV4-1
cdr3_aa: ASSPTGGSGYT

clone_size: NA
j_call: TRBJ2-5
v_call: TRBV7-9
cdr3_aa: ASSLGTAGLETQY

clone_size: NA
j_call: TRBJ1-5
v_call: TRBV5-6
cdr3_aa: ASDWKVSNQPQH

clone_size: NA
j_call: TRBJ1-4
v_call: TRBV28
cdr3_aa: ASSLLDTRLF

clone_size: NA
j_call: TRBJ2-4
v_call: TRBV9
cdr3_aa: ASTPNRDLDKNIQY

clone_size: NA
j_call: TRBJ2-5
v_call: TRBV7-9
cdr3_aa: ASRPPGTGMETQY

clone_size: NA
j_call: TRBJ2-7
v_call: TRBV29-1
cdr3_aa: SVASWGGSYEQY

clone_size: NA
j_call: TRBJ1-5
v_call: TRBV19
cdr3_aa: ASSIIANQPQH

clone_size: NA
j_call: TRBJ2-3
v_call: TRBV28
cdr3_aa: ASRELTDTQY

clone_size: once
j_call: TRBJ2-7
v_call: TRBV11-3
cdr3_aa: ASSPRTEGEQY

clone_size: NA
j_call: TRBJ1-2
v_call: TRBV21-1
cdr3_aa: ASSRQGGGYT

clone_size: NA
j_call: TRBJ1-1
v_call: TRBV19
cdr3_aa: ASSIKGRGTAEAF

clone_size: NA
j_call: TRBJ2-3
v_call: TRBV30
cdr3_aa: AWTPGLAGGPDTQY

clone_size: few
j_call: TRBJ1-4
v_call: TRBV21-1
cdr3_aa: ASSKTPKRERIGQRKRKLF

clone_size: NA
j_call: TRBJ1-4
v_call: TRBV6-6
cdr3_aa: ASRATLATNEKLF

clone_size: NA
j_call: TRBJ2-1
v_call: TRBV27
cdr3_aa: ASSLGAGTGLNEQF

clone_size: NA
j_call: TRBJ1-2
v_call: TRBV19
cdr3_aa: ASNEGTGQHYGYT

clone_size: NA
j_call: TRBJ1-3
v_call: TRBV29-1
cdr3_aa: SAPSGNTIY

clone_size: once
j_call: TRBJ1-1
v_call: TRBV10-1
cdr3_aa: ASSEYLPALGAMNTEAF

clone_size: once
j_call: TRBJ1-5
v_call: TRBV11-2
cdr3_aa: ASSLDLDQPQH

clone_size: once
j_call: TRBJ2-1
v_call: TRBV10-3
cdr3_aa: AISASGSSYNEQF

clone_size: NA
j_call: TRBJ2-7
v_call: TRBV28
cdr3_aa: ASSSFSTGLLSSYEQY

clone_size: NA
j_call: TRBJ2-3
v_call: TRBV30
cdr3_aa: AWRFSGVDAQY

clone_size: NA
j_call: TRBJ2-5
v_call: TRBV4-2
cdr3_aa: ASSQDGAGRETQY

clone_size: NA
j_call: TRBJ1-1
v_call: TRBV6-5
cdr3_aa: ASSVGSAEAF

clone_size: NA
j_call: TRBJ1-1
v_call: TRBV7-3
cdr3_aa: ASSLSGDHTEAF

clone_size: NA
j_call: TRBJ1-3
v_call: TRBV2
cdr3_aa: ATTGVRLSGNTIY